The source of this TCR beta chain is a study of blood T cell repertoires in COVID-19. The table lists this clone with many counts. The authors' processing: Amplification of reference gene primers was used by the study to estimate nucleated cell counts. Assay used: immunoSEQ multiplex PCR; TCRdb lists only in-frame clones, some missing. The V and J calls and clone size come from that table; D and trimming were worked out from the DNA. The data contain about 120,000 clones, less than 75% of them singletons. Trimming removed 2 bases at V and 1 base at J, with 17 bases between. The CDR3 contains 17 residues. Per germline, CDR1 KGHSH and CDR2 LQKENI.

Sample: peripheral blood. The genes are TRBV18 and TRBJ1-1, with TRBD1 as a possible D gene (5 bases). This sequence originates from a human donor with acute or convalescent COVID-19. The donor label of this sample is uncertain. CDR3 amino acids: CASSPRMLGQGNTEAFF. CDR3 DNA sequence: TGTGCCAGCTCACCAAGGATGCTGGGCCAGGGGAACACTGAAGCTTTCTTT.